What follows are 9 T cell receptor beta chains derived from one specimen sequenced in a study of T-cell reconstitution after alpha-beta-depleted transplantation in children. During its preparation, the TCRbeta library received unique molecular identifiers. TCRdb re-called the PCR reads through MiXCR, storing one row per CDR3 protein. The sample includes over 90,000 distinct CDR3 sequences, roughly 7.1% of them seen just once. Sequences were derived from PBMCs, sampled before TCRalphabeta/CD19-depleted stem cell transplant. The receptors were gathered from a boy aged 2-15 years with acute lymphoblastic leukemia, due to receive a stem cell transplant.

The chain combines TRBV12-3 or TRBV12-4 with TRBJ1-3; D not resolved. With 6 bases removed from V and 2 bases from J, the gap between germline ends came to 11 bases. The CDR3 is 14 residues long. Here the CDR3 DNA reads TGTGCCAGCAGCCCTATGGGTGCTGGAAACACCATATATTTT. Its translation is CASSPMGAGNTIYF.

The J gene is TRBJ1-1, the V gene TRBV5-4, with D unresolved. The CDR3 extends over 14 amino acids. The ends were cut back, 2 bases at V and 1 base at J, with 9 bases in the middle. In germline, CDR1 is SGHNT, CDR2 YYREEE (reference sequence). CDR3 in DNA: TGTGCCAGCAGCTTAGACATCAAGAACACTGAAGCTTTCTTT. The encoded protein is CASSLDIKNTEAFF.

This clonotype was seen a handful of times. This chain uses TRBV20-1 with TRBJ2-1; 9 nucleotides agree with TRBD1. Trimming removed 1 base from V and 8 bases from J; junction bases left unmatched: 15. The length of the CDR3 is 17 residues. Germline loops: CDR1 DFQATT, CDR2 SNEGSKA (reference sequence). The CDR3 DNA follows: TGCAGTGCTAGAGGTATCTCCCGGGACAGGGTGTTGGATGAGCAGTTCTTC. Amino acid sequence: CSARGISRDRVLDEQFF.

This clonotype came up many times. The V and J genes are TRBV20-1 and TRBJ1-3; perhaps TRBD1 as D (5 bases). V gave up 0 bases and J gave up 0 bases, with 15 bases separating them. CDR3 length: 17 amino acids. Germline CDR1 and CDR2: DFQATT and SNEGSKA (reference sequence). The CDR3 bases are TGCAGTGCTAGAGATCTAACAGGTGGAGACTCTGGAAACACCATATATTTT. Protein sequence: CSARDLTGGDSGNTIYF.

This clonotype is classed as medium-sized. One end of the junction does not line up with germline, which may come from a read error. V gene TRBV7-2 combines with J gene TRBJ2-7, with D perhaps TRBD1 (6 bases). This CDR3 is built from 15 residues. Germline CDR1 reads SGHTA; CDR2 reads FQGNSA. CDR3 amino acids: CASSLGLTQGFPLIF. The DNA for the CDR3 is TGTGCCAGCAGCTTAGGACTCACTCAGGGGTTCCCCTTGATCTTC. Full variable domain (outside the CDR3, taken from reference TRBV7-2 and TRBJ2-7): GAGVSQSPSNKVTEKGKDVELRCDPISGHTALYWYRQSLGQGLEFLIYFQGNSAPDKSGLPSDRFSAERTGGSVSTLTIQRTQQEDSAVYLCASSLGLTQGFPLIFGPGTRLTVT.

This clonotype was counted at least ten times. The J gene is TRBJ1-2, the V gene TRBV2, with 8 positions matching TRBD1. Germline loops: CDR1 SNHLY, CDR2 FYNNEI. After removal of 6 bases from V and 8 bases from J, the junction contained 8 bases not matched to a gene. This CDR3 is built from 13 residues. CDR3 coding DNA: TGTGCCAGCAGAACCGACAGGGGAGGGGGCTACACCTTC. Protein sequence: CASRTDRGGGYTF.

Only a few counts were recorded for this clonotype. V and J are TRBV5-1 and TRBJ1-2, with D unclear. Per germline, CDR1 SGHRS and CDR2 YFSETQ. The V end was cut by 2 bases, the J end by 4 bases, with 9 bases between. The CDR3 is made up of 13 amino acids. The CDR3 protein is CASSLAGLYGYTF. CDR3 nucleotides: TGCGCCAGCAGCTTAGCAGGACTCTATGGCTACACCTTC.

This clonotype was detected a few times. The CDR3 loop reads CSAREWQGGTEAFF. CDR3 DNA: TGCAGTGCTAGAGAGTGGCAGGGGGGCACTGAAGCTTTCTTT. The rearrangement links TRBV20-1 to TRBJ1-1; 7 bases match TRBD1. The CDR3 has 14 amino acids. The trim removed 0 bases at V and 4 bases at J, leaving 5 bases unmatched. Germline V gene data show CDR1 as DFQATT and CDR2 as SNEGSKA (reference sequence).

This clonotype was seen a handful of times. This chain uses TRBV5-1 with TRBJ1-2; no reliable D call. V dropped 0 bases and J dropped 1 base, with 4 bases sitting between them. Germline CDR1 reads SGHRS; CDR2 reads YFSETQ. The CDR3 has 13 amino acids. CDR3 amino acids: CASSLDSNYGYTF. CDR3 bases: TGCGCCAGCAGCTTGGACAGTAACTATGGCTACACCTTC.